Sequencing of this T cell receptor (beta chain) was carried out in a study of cytomegalovirus exposure and HLA in healthy donors. Whole-study findings and limits: Most TCR sequences proved rare, with some public TCRs found in many donors.

A remark on this clone: Its matching antigen is unknown.

Using immunoSEQ multiplex PCR, the repertoire was profiled, and TCRdb retains in-frame clones only, with some absent. The table shows 90,000 or so clones, with about 85% occurring only once. Trimming cost V 5 bases and J 2 bases; bases outside gene matches: 11. Germline lookup yields CDR1 SGHNT and CDR2 YENEEA. CDR3 length equals 17 residues. This chain connects TRBV11-3 to TRBJ2-7; TRBD1 matches at 11 bases. Specimen: PBMCs. The sequence was obtained from a man between 18 and 35 years old in good health and CMV-seropositive. DNA of the CDR3: TGTGCCAGCAGCATAGGATCTCCGGGACAGGGGGCCTACGAGCAGTACTTC. As protein: CASSIGSPGQGAYEQYF.